This entry features one T cell receptor (beta chain) sequence. It lacks a known antigen. Base quality data are lacking; no much larger clone is found one base away. The sample belongs to a study of blood T cell repertoires in COVID-19 (dated by TCRdb to 2018 to 2020). Background for the entire study: Samples from collaborators originated in the United States, Italy and Spain and spanned both the acute and convalescent phases of COVID-19. The material from the prospective study consisted of cDNA or gDNA derived from T cells, B-cell-depleted T cells, or PBMCs. Deeply sampled blood TCRbeta repertoires from subjects exposed to, actively infected with, or recovered from COVID-19 were included in the dataset. The repertoires were made available in a free public database intended to serve as a resource for research on the immune response to SARS-CoV-2. The samples were drawn from two sources: the first 160 participants of the ongoing ImmuneRACE study, and over 1,000 subjects contributed by 6 global collaborators. Nearly every sample came with metadata listing a de-identified subject ID, COVID-19 status, age in years and sex. Where HLA class I and class II types were available, the types were taken from metadata supplied by the sample provider, not from assay-based typing. On the study overall, not on this receptor specifically: Clinical and demographic metadata were provided uncurated, with the amount varying by source and participant.

The immunoSEQ Assay, a bias-controlled multiplex PCR, was used to amplify TCRbeta CDR3 regions from genomic DNA. On the study's bioinformatics: Nucleated cell counts per sample were estimated from amplification of reference gene primers within the assay. To quantify the absolute abundance of each unique TCRbeta CDR3 rearrangement, sequence reads were collapsed and filtered. For each sample, productive Simpson clonality was calculated by taking the square root of Simpson's diversity index across productive rearrangements. Drawn from immuneACCESS, this table holds only the in-frame rearrangements with V and J called that TCRdb kept. Clones are partly lost; checked studies trace under half to an unresolved V gene and leave the rest unexplained. Clonal size and the V and J genes are those of that table, whereas D and trimming came from the DNA. Here the sample has a few hundred thousand clones; 86% occur a single time. About 2.2% of the sample rests with the top ten.

Samples from volunteer blood donors who had recovered from COVID-19 were contributed by a second Seattle source. Whole blood was collected in K2EDTA tubes by collaborating institutions according to the institutions' own protocols. For TCRbeta analysis, collaborator samples were shipped as frozen whole blood, as isolated PBMCs, or as DNA extracted from either sample type. The CDR3 runs 15 residues from the cysteine to the phenylalanine. Kept here is only the CDR3 DNA, which spans 45 bases and is read in frame from base 1. V lost 7 bases and J lost 9 bases, and the count of bases not matched to a germline gene is 12. The germline V gene (reference sequence) provides CDR1 MNHEY and CDR2 SMNVEV.

The rearranged segments are TRBV27 and TRBJ2-2, with TRBD1 matching 9 junction bases. The sequenced material came from peripheral blood. The clonotype originates from a man in his thirties or forties who had recovered from COVID-19. The CDR3 region reads CASKSAGDRVWELFF. The sequenced DNA: TGTGCCAGCAAGTCCGCTGGGGACAGGGTTTGGGAGCTGTTTTTT.